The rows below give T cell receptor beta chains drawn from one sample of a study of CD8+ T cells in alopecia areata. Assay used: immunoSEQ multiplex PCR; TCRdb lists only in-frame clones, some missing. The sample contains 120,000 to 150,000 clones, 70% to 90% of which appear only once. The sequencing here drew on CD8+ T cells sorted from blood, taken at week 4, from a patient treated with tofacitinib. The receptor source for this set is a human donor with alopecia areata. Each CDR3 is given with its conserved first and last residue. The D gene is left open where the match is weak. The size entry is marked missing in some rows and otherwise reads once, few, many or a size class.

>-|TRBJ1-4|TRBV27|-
TGTGCCAGCAGTTTCAATTCTATTACCTATCAACTGTTTTTT
CASSFNSITYQLFF
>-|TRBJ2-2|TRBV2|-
TGTGCCAGCACCGGGGCTGCCGGGGAGCTGTTTTTT
CASTGAAGELFF
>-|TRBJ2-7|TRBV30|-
TGTGCCTGGAGGGACGGGACGGCTTTCTGGGAGCAGTACTTC
CAWRDGTAFWEQYF
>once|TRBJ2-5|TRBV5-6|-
TGTGCCAGCAGCTTGTGGGGCAGCTTCCAGACCCAGTACTTC
CASSLWGSFQTQYF
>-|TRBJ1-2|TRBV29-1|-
TGCAGCGTTGTAACCACGCGGGACTATGGCTACACCTTC
CSVVTTRDYGYTF
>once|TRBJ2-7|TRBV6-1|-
TGTGCCAGCAGTGAGTTGGGGGGCCAATTCTACGAGCAGTACTTC
CASSELGGQFYEQYF
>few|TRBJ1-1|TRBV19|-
TGTGCCAGTAGTATTGTCGACAGTCCGAACACTGAAGCTTTCTTT
CASSIVDSPNTEAFF
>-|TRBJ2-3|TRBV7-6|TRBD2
TGTGCCAGCAGCTTAACAGCGGGAATCGCAGATACGCAGTATTTT
CASSLTAGIADTQYF
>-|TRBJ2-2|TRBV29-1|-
TGCAGCGTTGAAGCTTCGAACACCGGGGAGCTGTTTTTT
CSVEASNTGELFF
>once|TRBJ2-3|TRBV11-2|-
TGTGCCAGCAGTCACTCGGCGGTTTACACAGATACGCAGTATTTT
CASSHSAVYTDTQYF
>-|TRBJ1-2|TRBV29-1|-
TGCAGCGTTGTGAGAGCCAGGGCTAACTATGGCTACACCTTC
CSVVRARANYGYTF
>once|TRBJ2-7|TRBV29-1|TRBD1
TGCAGCGTTGGCGCGGACAGGGAGTATCCCTACGAGCAGTACTTC
CSVGADREYPYEQYF
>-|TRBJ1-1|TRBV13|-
TGTGCCAGCAGCTTAGGCCCGGCAGTGAACACTGAAGCTTTCTTT
CASSLGPAVNTEAFF
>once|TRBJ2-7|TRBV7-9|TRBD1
TGTGCCAGCAGCCACCGGGACAGGGGCCACCCTGAGAAGTACTTC
CASSHRDRGHPEKYF
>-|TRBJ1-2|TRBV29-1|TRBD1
TGCAGCGTTGACTACGGACAGGGTTTCAGCGGCTACACCTTC
CSVDYGQGFSGYTF
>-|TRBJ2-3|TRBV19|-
TGTGCCAGTGATGAGGGCACAGATACGCAGTATTTT
CASDEGTDTQYF
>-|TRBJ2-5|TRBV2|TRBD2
TGTGCCAGCAGTGATCCAGCGGGAGCCCGGGAGACCCAGTACTTC
CASSDPAGARETQYF
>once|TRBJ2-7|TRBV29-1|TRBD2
TGCAGCGTTGCGGGCCCGACTAGCGGGAGCTCCTACGAGCAGTACTTC
CSVAGPTSGSSYEQYF
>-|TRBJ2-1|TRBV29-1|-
TGCAGCGTTGATTTAGCCTACAATGAGCAGTTCTTC
CSVDLAYNEQFF
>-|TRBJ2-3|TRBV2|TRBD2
TGTGCCAGCAGTCCCAGCGGGAGTGGAACAGATACGCAGTATTTT
CASSPSGSGTDTQYF
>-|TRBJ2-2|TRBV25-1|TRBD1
TGTGCCAGCAGTGAACCTACAGGGGTGTACACCGGGGAGCTGTTTTTT
CASSEPTGVYTGELFF
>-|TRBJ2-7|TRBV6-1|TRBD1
TGTGCCAGCAGTGAAATCGGGACAGGGGCCTACGAGCAGTACTTC
CASSEIGTGAYEQYF
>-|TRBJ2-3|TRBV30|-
TGTGCCTGGTGCACGGGGGCCAGCACAGATACGCAGTATTTT
CAWCTGASTDTQYF
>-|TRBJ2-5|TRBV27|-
TGTGCCAGCAGTTTATGGGGACCCCGAGACTTTGAGACCCAGTACTTC
CASSLWGPRDFETQYF
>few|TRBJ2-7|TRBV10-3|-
TGTGCCATCAGTGACCATCAGGGCTCCTACGAGCAGTACTTC
CAISDHQGSYEQYF
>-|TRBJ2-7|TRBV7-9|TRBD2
TGTGCCAGCAGAAGCGGGAGCGAGCAGTACTTC
CASRSGSEQYF
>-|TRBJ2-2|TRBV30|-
TGTGCCTGGAGTGTGGGAAACCTCCCGCCGGCCACCGGGGAGCTGTTTTTT
CAWSVGNLPPATGELFF
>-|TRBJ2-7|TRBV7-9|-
TGTGCCAGCAGCTACACAGAGTACGAGCAGTACTTC
CASSYTEYEQYF
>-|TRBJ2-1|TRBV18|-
TGTGCCAGCTCACCACGGACTGGGAGCTCCTACAATGAGCAGTTCTTC
CASSPRTGSSYNEQFF
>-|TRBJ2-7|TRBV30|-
TGTGCCTGGAGGTTCGGGTACGAGCAGTACTTC
CAWRFGYEQYF
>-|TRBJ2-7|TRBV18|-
TGTGCCAGCTCACCAGCGGACTCGTCCTACGAGCAGTACTTC
CASSPADSSYEQYF
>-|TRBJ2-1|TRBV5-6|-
TGTGCCAGCAGACTACAGGGCAATGAGCAGTTCTTC
CASRLQGNEQFF
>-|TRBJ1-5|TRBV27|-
TGTGCCAGCAGTTTATCCCCGGGGGTTAAACCCCAGCATTTT
CASSLSPGVKPQHF
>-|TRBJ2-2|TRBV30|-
TGTGCCTGGAGTGTTCTAGACACCGGGGAGCTGTTTTTT
CAWSVLDTGELFF
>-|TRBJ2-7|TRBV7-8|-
TGTGCCAGCAGCTCGGACACCTTCTACGAGCAGTACTTC
CASSSDTFYEQYF
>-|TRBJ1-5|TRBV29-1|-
TGCAGCGTTGCTGATCAGCCCCAGCATTTT
CSVADQPQHF
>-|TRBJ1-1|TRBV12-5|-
TGTGCTAGTGGCTCAGGGACTGAAGCTTTCTTT
CASGSGTEAFF
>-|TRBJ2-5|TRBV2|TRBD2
TGTGCCGGGCTGACTAGCGGGAGCGGGATGGGAGAGACCCAGTACTTC
CAGLTSGSGMGETQYF
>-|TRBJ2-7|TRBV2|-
TGTGCCAGCAATCCGGGACAACCCTCCTACGAGCAGTACTTC
CASNPGQPSYEQYF
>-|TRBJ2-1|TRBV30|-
TGTGCCTGGAGCGCGCTAGCGCATGAGCAGTTCTTC
CAWSALAHEQFF
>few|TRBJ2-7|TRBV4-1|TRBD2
TGCGCCAGCAGCCAAGCCCTAAACCCAGCGGGAATTGACGAGCAGTACTTC
CASSQALNPAGIDEQYF
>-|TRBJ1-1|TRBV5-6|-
TGTGCCAGCGGCAAGGGGGGCCAGGTGGCTTTCTTT
CASGKGGQVAFF
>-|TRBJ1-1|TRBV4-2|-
TGTGCCAGCAGCCCAGAATCCGGCTACACTGAAGCTTTCTTT
CASSPESGYTEAFF
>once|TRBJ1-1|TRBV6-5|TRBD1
TGTGCCAGCAGTTACTCGACAGGGGGGCCTAATGAAGCTTTCTTT
CASSYSTGGPNEAFF
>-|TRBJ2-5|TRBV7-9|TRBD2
TGTGCCAGCAGCCCACAGCGGGAGGGCCCCCAAGAGACCCAGTACTTC
CASSPQREGPQETQYF
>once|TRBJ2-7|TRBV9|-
TGTGCCAGCAGCGTAGAAGGGCGTGACTACGAGCAGTACTTC
CASSVEGRDYEQYF
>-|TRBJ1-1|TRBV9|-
TGTGCCAGCAGCGCCAGAGGTGGCTCCATGAACACTGAAGCTTTCTTT
CASSARGGSMNTEAFF
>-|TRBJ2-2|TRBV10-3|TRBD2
TGTGCCAGTAAAGCGGGAGGGAGCACCGGGGAGCTGTTTTTT
CASKAGGSTGELFF
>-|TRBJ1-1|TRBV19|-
TGTGCCTGTTACAGGGAAGGGAGAAACACTGAAGCTTTCTTT
CACYREGRNTEAFF
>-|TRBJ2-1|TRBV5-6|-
TGTGCCAGCAGCTTGTGGGAGGACTTATACAATGAGCAGTTCTTC
CASSLWEDLYNEQFF